This T cell receptor (beta chain) was captured in a study of OX40 agonist ivuxolimab in advanced cancers. Study summary: Of the patients, three showed partial responses, one with hepatocellular carcinoma and two with cutaneous melanoma.

Clones were read by immunoSEQ multiplex PCR, and TCRdb kept only the in-frame ones, dropping some. The table includes about 19,000 clones, 80% to 90% detected once. CDR1 SGHAT and CDR2 FQNNGV come from the germline V gene. The CDR3 consists of 14 residues. Trimming left V 0 bases short and J 7 bases short, with 13 bases between. Study results and caveats: CD8+ T cells averaged more expanded clones than CD4+.

This clone was observed a few times. Its antigen is not known. The source of this sequence is an adult with an advanced solid tumor such as melanoma, head and neck, liver or kidney cancer. The sequencing used CD4+ or CD8+ T cells sorted from blood, collected in a trial of the OX40 agonist ivuxolimab. The gene calls are TRBV11-2 and TRBJ2-7, with D perhaps matching TRBD1 (5 bases). DNA of the CDR3: TGTGCCAGCAGCTTAGATGGGGCAGGGTGGGAGCAGTACTTC. Translation gives CASSLDGAGWEQYF.